The present TCR beta chain was sequenced within a study of control samples from healthy donors and cancer patients. Clones were read by immunoSEQ multiplex PCR, and TCRdb kept only the in-frame ones, dropping some. The sample has under 20,000 clones, approximately 87% seen once. The length of the CDR3 is 17 residues. From germline, CDR1 is MNHEY and CDR2 SVGEGT. V was trimmed by 0 bases and J by 5 bases, leaving 17 bases between them. The chain couples TRBV6-2 or TRBV6-3 to TRBJ2-1, with D maybe TRBD2 (7 bases). Material: PBMCs. This TCR was recovered from a woman in her seventies with colorectal cancer. The CDR3 loop reads CASSYSRLRGAHNEQFF. CDR3 nucleotides: TGTGCCAGCAGTTACTCGAGATTACGGGGGGCCCACAATGAGCAGTTCTTC.